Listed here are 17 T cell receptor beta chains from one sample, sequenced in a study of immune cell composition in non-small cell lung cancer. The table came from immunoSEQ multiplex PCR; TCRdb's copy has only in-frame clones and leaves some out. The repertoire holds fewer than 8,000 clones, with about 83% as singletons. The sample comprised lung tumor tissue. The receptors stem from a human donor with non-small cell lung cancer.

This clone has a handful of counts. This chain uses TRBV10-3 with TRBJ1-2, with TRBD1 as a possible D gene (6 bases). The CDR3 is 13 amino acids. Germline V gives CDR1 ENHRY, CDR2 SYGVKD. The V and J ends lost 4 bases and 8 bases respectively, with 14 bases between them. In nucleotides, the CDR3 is TGTGCCATCAGTGGGGTTGGGACATTCGGCTACACCTTC. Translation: CAISGVGTFGYTF.

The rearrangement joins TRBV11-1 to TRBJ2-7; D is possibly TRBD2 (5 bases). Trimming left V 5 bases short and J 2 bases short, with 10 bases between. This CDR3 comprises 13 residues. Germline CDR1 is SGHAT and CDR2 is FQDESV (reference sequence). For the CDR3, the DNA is TGTGCCAGCAGCGGGGTGCGGGCCTACGAGCAGTACTTC. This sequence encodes CASSGVRAYEQYF.

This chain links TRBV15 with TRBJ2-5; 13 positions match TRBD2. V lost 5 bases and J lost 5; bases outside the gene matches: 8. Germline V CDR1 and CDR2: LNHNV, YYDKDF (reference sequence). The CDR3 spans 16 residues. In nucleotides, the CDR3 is TGTGCCACCAGCCTAGGACTAGCGGGAGTCGGGGAGACCCAGTACTTC. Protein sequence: CATSLGLAGVGETQYF.

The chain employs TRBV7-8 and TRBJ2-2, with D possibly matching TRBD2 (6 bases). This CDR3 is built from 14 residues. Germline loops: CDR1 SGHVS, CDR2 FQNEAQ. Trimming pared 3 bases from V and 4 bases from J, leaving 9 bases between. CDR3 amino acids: CASSLGGGTGELFF. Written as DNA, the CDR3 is TGTGCCAGCAGCTTGGGGGGAGGCACCGGGGAGCTGTTTTTT.

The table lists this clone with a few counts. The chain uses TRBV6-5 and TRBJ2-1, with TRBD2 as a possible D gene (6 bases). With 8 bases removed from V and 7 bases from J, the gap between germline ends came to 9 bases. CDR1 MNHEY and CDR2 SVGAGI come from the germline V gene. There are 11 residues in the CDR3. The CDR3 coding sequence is TGTGCCAGCGAACGGGGGAATGAGCAGTTCTTC. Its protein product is CASERGNEQFF.

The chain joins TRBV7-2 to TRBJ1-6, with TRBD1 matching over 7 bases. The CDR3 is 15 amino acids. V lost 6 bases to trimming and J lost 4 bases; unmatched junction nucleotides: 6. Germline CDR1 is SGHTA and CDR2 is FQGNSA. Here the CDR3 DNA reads TGTGCCAGCAGGCGGGACAGAAAATATAATTCACCCCTCCACTTT. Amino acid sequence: CASRRDRKYNSPLHF.

DNA for the CDR3: TGTGCCAGCAGTATAGTACAGGGGGCAGGTGGGGCCAACGTCCTGACTTTC. It codes for CASSIVQGAGGANVLTF. The V call is TRBV28, the J call TRBJ2-6; 9 bases match TRBD1. From germline, CDR1 is MDHEN and CDR2 SYDVKM. The trim removed 5 bases at V and 3 bases at J, leaving 8 bases unmatched. The CDR3 has 17 residues.

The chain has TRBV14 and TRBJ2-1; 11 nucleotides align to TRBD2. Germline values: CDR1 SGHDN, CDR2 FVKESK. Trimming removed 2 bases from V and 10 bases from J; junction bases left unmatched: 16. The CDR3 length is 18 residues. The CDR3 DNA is TGTGCCAGCAGCCAAACCGGGACTAGCGGAAAAAACACGGGGGAGCAGTTCTTC. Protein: CASSQTGTSGKNTGEQFF.

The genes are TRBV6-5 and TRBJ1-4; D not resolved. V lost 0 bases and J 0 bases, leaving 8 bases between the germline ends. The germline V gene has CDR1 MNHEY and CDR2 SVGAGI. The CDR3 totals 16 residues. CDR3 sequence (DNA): TGTGCCAGCAGTTACTCCGGGGTCACAACTAATGAAAAACTGTTTTTT. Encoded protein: CASSYSGVTTNEKLFF.

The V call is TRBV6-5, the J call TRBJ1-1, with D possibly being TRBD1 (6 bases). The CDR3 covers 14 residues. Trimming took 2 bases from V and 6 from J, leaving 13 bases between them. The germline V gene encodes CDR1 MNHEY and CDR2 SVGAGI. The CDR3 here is CASSYNREISEAFF. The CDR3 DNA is TGTGCCAGCAGTTACAACAGGGAAATCTCTGAAGCTTTCTTT.

CDR3 in DNA: TGTGCCAGCAGCCAAGACGGGACTAGCGGGGCAGATACGCAGTATTTT. Amino acids: CASSQDGTSGADTQYF. The chain recombines TRBV4-2 with TRBJ2-3; 13 bases fit TRBD2. J gave up 4 bases and V 0 bases, and 1 base lay outside the gene matches. The germline V gene has CDR1 LGHNA and CDR2 YNFKEQ. This CDR3 contains 16 residues.

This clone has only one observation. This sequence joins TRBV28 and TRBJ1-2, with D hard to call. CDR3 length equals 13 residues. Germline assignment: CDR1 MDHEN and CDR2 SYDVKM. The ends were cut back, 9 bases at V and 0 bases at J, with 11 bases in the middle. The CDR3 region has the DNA TGTGCCAGTACGCGGAAAGCTAACTATGGCTACACCTTC. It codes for CASTRKANYGYTF.

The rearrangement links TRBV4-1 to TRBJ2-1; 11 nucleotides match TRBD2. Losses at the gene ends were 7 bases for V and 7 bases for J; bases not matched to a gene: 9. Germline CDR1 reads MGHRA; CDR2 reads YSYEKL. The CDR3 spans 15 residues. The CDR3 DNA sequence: TGCGCCAGCAACCCGACTAGCGGGGATTCTAATGAGCAGTTCTTC. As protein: CASNPTSGDSNEQFF.

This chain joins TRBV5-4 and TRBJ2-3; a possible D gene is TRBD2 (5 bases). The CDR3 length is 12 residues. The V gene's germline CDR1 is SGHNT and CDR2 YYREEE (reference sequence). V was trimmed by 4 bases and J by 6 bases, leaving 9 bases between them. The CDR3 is CASSPRGDTQYF. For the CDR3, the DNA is TGTGCCAGCAGCCCCCGCGGGGATACGCAGTATTTT.

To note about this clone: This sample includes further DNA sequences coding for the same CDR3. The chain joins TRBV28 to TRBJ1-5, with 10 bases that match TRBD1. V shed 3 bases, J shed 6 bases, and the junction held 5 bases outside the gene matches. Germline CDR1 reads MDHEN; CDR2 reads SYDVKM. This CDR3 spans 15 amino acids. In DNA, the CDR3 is TGTGCCAGCAGTTTGGGACAGGGGTTTCGTCAGCCCCAGCATTTT. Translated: CASSLGQGFRQPQHF.

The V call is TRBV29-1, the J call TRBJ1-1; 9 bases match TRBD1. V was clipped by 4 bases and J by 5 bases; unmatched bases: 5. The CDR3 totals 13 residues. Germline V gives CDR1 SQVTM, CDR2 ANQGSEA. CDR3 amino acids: CSVGPGTGTEAFF. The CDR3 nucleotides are TGCAGCGTTGGTCCCGGGACAGGGACTGAAGCTTTCTTT.

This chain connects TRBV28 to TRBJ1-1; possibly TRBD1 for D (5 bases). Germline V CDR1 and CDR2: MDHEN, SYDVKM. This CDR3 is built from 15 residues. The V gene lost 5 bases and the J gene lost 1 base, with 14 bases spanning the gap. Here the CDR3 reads CASSDRDLQNTEAFF. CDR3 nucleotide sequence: TGTGCCAGCAGTGACAGAGATCTCCAGAACACTGAAGCTTTCTTT.